This T cell receptor beta chain comes out of a study of vaccination effects on CD4 cells after COVID-19. Findings and limits, study-wide: Marked clonal contraction of infection- and vaccine-induced clones was seen late after vaccination.

Antigen-specific CD4+ T cells expanded by the ViraFEST assay with viral peptide pools were then sequenced. Following a roughly 9-day culture, CD4+ T cells were purified. Participants were given two doses of BNT162b2 or mRNA-1273 vaccine. The researchers cultured some 2.1 million PBMC per well with 8.5 to 10 IU/ml IL-2 and 8.5 to 10 ug/ml peptides. As to this clone: Its specificity is not known.

Only in-frame clones appear in the TCRdb table, and some are missing; sequencing was by immunoSEQ multiplex PCR. This sample yields 25,000 to 30,000 clones, of which 55% to 75% are seen a single time; roughly 9% belongs to the top ten. This CDR3 region has 17 residues. Trimming removed 5 bases from V and 7 bases from J; junction bases left unmatched: 17. Germline V CDR1 and CDR2: SNHLY, FYNNEI. The material was CD4+ T cells from PBMCs cultured with HCoV-NL63 spike peptides, obtained after COVID-19 vaccination. This TCR came from a human donor who received a COVID-19 vaccine. J is TRBJ2-1 and V is TRBV2; 7 positions agree with TRBD2. CDR3: CASSTMGGGPSGNEQFF. CDR3 bases: TGTGCCAGCAGTACAATGGGGGGAGGGCCCAGTGGGAATGAGCAGTTCTTC.